These 32 T cell receptor beta chains share one sample of origin, sequenced in a study of T cell responses to AZD1222 COVID-19 vaccine (dated by TCRdb to about 2021). This sample's time point label indicates: baseline before first vaccination. The library relied on the immunoSEQ multiplex PCR assay. The source is immuneACCESS, and TCRdb retained only in-frame sequences with V and J called. Part of the clones is not carried over; for the studies checked, unresolved V genes explain less than half of this, and the remainder is unexplained. The sample data list 100,000 to 150,000 clones, and about 91% of these were observed just once. Approximately 5% of the sample rests with the top ten. This sample comprised peripheral blood, obtained on day 0 of AZD1222 vaccination. All receptors derive from an adult in good health.

The V and J genes are TRBV12-5 and TRBJ1-2; TRBD1 matches 10 bases. This CDR3 spans 19 amino acids. V was clipped by 6 bases and J by 5 bases; unmatched bases: 21. Germline-derived CDR1 and CDR2 are LGHNT and FRNRAP. The CDR3 DNA sequence: TGTGCTAGTGGAAGGACCCCCGGGACAGGGGACCCCCAAGGGTATGGCTACACCTTC. Translated, it gives CASGRTPGTGDPQGYGYTF.

The chain combines TRBV19 with TRBJ1-4; no clear D. The CDR3 is made up of 14 amino acids. Trimming left V 3 bases short and J 0 bases short, with 5 bases between. In germline, CDR1 is LNHDA, CDR2 SQIVND (reference sequence). The CDR3 reads CASSIQATNEKLFF. In DNA, the CDR3 is TGTGCCAGTAGTATCCAGGCAACTAATGAAAAACTGTTTTTT.

This chain uses TRBV28 with TRBJ2-7; 8 bases map to TRBD1. Losses at the gene ends were 4 bases for V and 4 bases for J; bases not matched to a gene: 3. CDR3 length equals 13 residues. CDR1 is MDHEN, CDR2 SYDVKM, per germline. The CDR3 sequence is CASSYTGGYEQYF. The CDR3 coding sequence is TGTGCCAGCAGTTACACAGGGGGGTACGAGCAGTACTTC.

The rearrangement uses TRBV5-8 and TRBJ1-5, with a tentative D call TRBD1 (5 bases). Trimming stripped 2 bases from V and 5 bases from J, with 14 bases between. This CDR3 has 15 residues. Germline V gene sequence: CDR1 SGHTS, CDR2 YDEGEE. The CDR3 spells CASSFFGGGHQPQHF. CDR3 DNA sequence: TGTGCCAGCAGCTTTTTTGGGGGAGGACATCAGCCCCAGCATTTT.

The chain employs TRBV28 and TRBJ1-2, with a tentative D call TRBD1 (6 bases). V was cut by 7 bases and J by 4 bases, with 13 bases left in between. Germline values: CDR1 MDHEN, CDR2 SYDVKM. The CDR3 length is 13 residues. CDR3: CASTGGLPYGYTF. For the CDR3, the DNA is TGTGCCAGCACGGGGGGGCTGCCCTATGGCTACACCTTC.

V gene TRBV7-9 combines with J gene TRBJ1-1; no firm D call. Trimming left V 1 base short and J 4 bases short, with 13 bases between. The CDR3 length is 15 residues. CDR1 and CDR2 (germline): SEHNR, FQNEAQ (reference sequence). The CDR3, as DNA: TGTGCCAGCAGCTTAGTGGGCGGTGCCTTCACTGAAGCTTTCTTT. This encodes CASSLVGGAFTEAFF.

The V gene is TRBV5-5, the J gene TRBJ1-4; perhaps TRBD1 as D (5 bases). The length of the CDR3 is 15 residues. Germline loops: CDR1 SGHKS, CDR2 YYEKEE (reference sequence). Between the trimmed V and J ends, which lost 4 bases and 7 bases, there was a span of 17 bases. The CDR3 nucleotides read TGTGCCAGCAGCATAAGACAGACGGGGAGTGAAAAACTGTTTTTT. It is translated as CASSIRQTGSEKLFF.

The V call is TRBV6-2 or TRBV6-3, the J call TRBJ2-7; perhaps TRBD2 as D (6 bases). Trimming shortened V by 2 bases and J by 6 bases, and 23 bases separated the two germline ends. Germline assignment: CDR1 MNHEY and CDR2 SVGEGT. The CDR3 is made up of 17 amino acids. The CDR3 nucleotides read TGTGCCAGCAGTTACGACGGGGGAAGGCAGGGTGTTTTCGAGCAGTACTTC. Residues: CASSYDGGRQGVFEQYF.

V is TRBV5-1 and J is TRBJ1-5; D is uncertain. In germline, CDR1 is SGHRS, CDR2 YFSETQ. Trimming pared 4 bases from V and 4 bases from J, leaving 6 bases between. The CDR3 spans 12 residues. The CDR3 DNA follows: TGCGCCAGCAGCGGCAGTAATCAGCCCCAGCATTTT. Protein sequence: CASSGSNQPQHF.

The gene calls are TRBV19 and TRBJ2-1; D is possibly TRBD1 (5 bases). This CDR3 comprises 13 residues. Germline lookup yields CDR1 LNHDA and CDR2 SQIVND (reference sequence). Deletions cut 6 bases from V and 4 bases from J, with 10 bases between. In nucleotides, the CDR3 is TGTGCCAGTAGCAACCGACAGTACAATGAGCAGTTCTTC. Its translation is CASSNRQYNEQFF.

The chain couples TRBV28 to TRBJ1-1, with D tentatively TRBD1 (5 bases). The germline gives CDR1 MDHEN, CDR2 SYDVKM. CDR3 length: 15 residues. Trimming left V 6 bases short and J 0 bases short, with 14 bases between. CDR3: CASSRASGLNTEAFF. The CDR3 DNA reads as TGTGCCAGCAGCAGGGCCTCAGGACTGAACACTGAAGCTTTCTTT.

The chain is built from TRBV4-1 and TRBJ1-1; D remains unclear. The length of the CDR3 is 15 residues. V shed 4 bases and J shed 11 bases, with 23 bases lying between them. Germline loops: CDR1 MGHRA, CDR2 YSYEKL. The CDR3 DNA follows: TGCGCCAGCAGCCGCGGCGGGCCGGAGGTAACGGGGGCTTTCTTT. Its protein is CASSRGGPEVTGAFF.

The V and J genes are TRBV19 and TRBJ1-2; 8 nucleotides match TRBD1. The CDR3 loop spans 13 amino acids. The trim removed 6 bases at V and 8 bases at J, leaving 8 bases unmatched. CDR1 and CDR2 from the germline V gene are LNHDA and SQIVND (reference sequence). Here the CDR3 reads CASRPDRGRGYTF. The CDR3 DNA is TGTGCCAGTAGACCTGACAGGGGCAGAGGCTACACCTTC.

This chain connects TRBV19 to TRBJ1-2; a weak D match, TRBD1 (5 bases). There are 14 residues in the CDR3. In germline, CDR1 is LNHDA, CDR2 SQIVND (reference sequence). The V end was cut by 7 bases, the J end by 4 bases, with 16 bases between. The DNA of the CDR3 is TGTGCCAGTATCTCCACGGGGGGGTCCTATGGCTACACCTTC. Protein product: CASISTGGSYGYTF.

The chain uses TRBV28 and TRBJ1-6; no reliable D call. Germline CDR1 and CDR2: MDHEN and SYDVKM. The CDR3 spans 15 residues. Trimming took off 2 bases at V and 4 bases at J, with 9 bases between the two ends. Here the CDR3 DNA reads TGTGCCAGCAGTTTACAAAGCCCTTATAATTCACCCCTCCACTTT. This translates into CASSLQSPYNSPLHF. Complete variable domain (other parts from reference TRBV28 and TRBJ1-6): DVKVTQSSRYLVKRTGEKVFLECVQDMDHENMFWYRQDPGLGLRLIYFSYDVKMKEKGDIPEGYSVSREKKERFSLILESASTNQTSMYLCASSLQSPYNSPLHFGNGTRLTVT.

The chain has TRBV3-1 (or the pseudogene TRBV3-2) and TRBJ2-5, with D possibly matching TRBD2 (6 bases). Germline V gene sequence: CDR1 LGHDT, CDR2 YNNKEL (reference sequence). The germline V and J ends were trimmed by 3 bases and 2 bases, with 13 bases remaining between them. The CDR3 runs 15 residues. For the CDR3, the DNA is TGTGCCAGCAGCCACGCGACTAGTTGGCAAGAGACCCAGTACTTC. Protein: CASSHATSWQETQYF.

The V and J genes are TRBV6-2 or TRBV6-3 and TRBJ2-2; no definite D call. The CDR3 has 14 residues. Germline loops: CDR1 MNHEY, CDR2 SVGEGT. V lost 5 bases, J lost 5 bases, and 12 bases lay in between. The CDR3 bases are TGTGCCAGCAGTCCAGACACCTTAACCGGGGAGCTGTTTTTT. Translation: CASSPDTLTGELFF.

The chain links TRBV19 to TRBJ1-3; D remains ambiguous. CDR1 and CDR2 (germline): LNHDA, SQIVND (reference sequence). With 9 bases removed from V and 0 bases from J, the gap between germline ends came to 0 bases. This CDR3 region has 10 residues. The CDR3 nucleotides read TGTGCCAGCTCTGGAAACACCATATATTTT. It codes for CASSGNTIYF.

This clone was counted between two and nine times. The rearrangement links TRBV12-3 or TRBV12-4 to TRBJ2-1, with D unresolved. Trimming removed 5 bases from V and 9 bases from J, with 11 bases in between. This CDR3 contains 12 residues. This chain's CDR3 is CASSPGLGEQFF. In DNA form, the CDR3 reads TGTGCCAGCAGTCCAGGTCTGGGTGAGCAGTTCTTC.

The V and J genes are TRBV19 and TRBJ2-6; the D is unclear. The ends were cut back, 7 bases at V and 2 bases at J, with 9 bases in the middle. The CDR3 length is 14 residues. Germline values: CDR1 LNHDA, CDR2 SQIVND (reference sequence). CDR3: CASTIGPGANVLTF. Written as DNA, the CDR3 is TGTGCCAGTACCATAGGACCTGGGGCCAACGTCCTGACTTTC. The entire variable domain, with the rest obtained from reference TRBV19 and TRBJ2-6, is as follows: DGGITQSPKYLFRKEGQNVTLSCEQNLNHDAMYWYRQDPGQGLRLIYYSQIVNDFQKGDIAEGYSVSREKKESFPLTVTSAQKNPTAFYLCASTIGPGANVLTFGAGSRLTVL.

The chain links TRBV7-9 to TRBJ2-7, with 7 bases matching TRBD1. There are 17 residues in the CDR3. J was trimmed by 1 base and V by 4 bases; bases with no gene match: 13. CDR1 is SEHNR, CDR2 FQNEAQ, per germline (reference sequence). CDR3 amino acids: CASSSGTGTANSYEQYF. The CDR3 region has the DNA TGTGCCAGCAGCTCGGGAACCGGGACAGCTAATTCCTACGAGCAGTACTTC.

The chain joins TRBV5-3 to TRBJ1-1; the D gene is possibly TRBD1 (5 bases). TRBV5-3 is noted as an ORF with a role that remains uncertain. CDR3 length: 19 residues. Trimming took off 0 bases at V and 3 bases at J, with 24 bases between the two ends. The CDR3 loop is CARSLARQWGTRKDTEAFF. CDR3 nucleotides: TGTGCCAGAAGCTTGGCCAGACAGTGGGGTACCCGGAAGGACACTGAAGCTTTCTTT.

The chain has TRBV15 and TRBJ1-5; no firm D call. This CDR3 contains 12 residues. V lost 1 base and J lost 7, with 5 bases in between. CDR1 and CDR2 (germline): LNHNV, YYDKDF (reference sequence). In nucleotides, the CDR3 is TGTGCCACCAGCAGAGGGCAACAGCCCCAGCATTTT. Encoded protein: CATSRGQQPQHF.

The chain is built from TRBV7-9 and TRBJ2-3, with D perhaps matching TRBD1 (5 bases). The CDR3 totals 14 residues. Germline lookup yields CDR1 SEHNR and CDR2 FQNEAQ (reference sequence). Trimming removed 3 bases at V and 0 bases at J, with 7 bases between. The CDR3 sequence is CASSLTVSTDTQYF. The CDR3, as DNA: TGTGCCAGCAGCTTGACAGTTAGCACAGATACGCAGTATTTT.

The chain has TRBV11-3 and TRBJ2-5, with D uncertain. The V gene lost 3 bases and the J gene lost 5 bases, with 10 bases spanning the gap. Germline CDR1 reads SGHNT; CDR2 reads YENEEA. This CDR3 is built from 13 residues. The CDR3 is CASSFQEGETQYF. The CDR3 DNA is TGTGCCAGCAGCTTTCAGGAAGGGGAGACCCAGTACTTC. Full variable domain (rest looked up from reference TRBV11-3 and TRBJ2-5): EAGVVQSPRYKIIEKKQPVAFWCNPISGHNTLYWYLQNLGQGPELLIRYENEEAVDDSQLPKDRFSAERLKGVDSTLKIQPAELGDSAVYLCASSFQEGETQYFGPGTRLLVL.

The CDR3 spells CASSQGFQETQYF. CDR3 DNA sequence: TGTGCCAGCAGCCAGGGATTCCAAGAGACCCAGTACTTC. The rearrangement joins TRBV7-3 to TRBJ2-5; perhaps TRBD1 as D (5 bases). This CDR3 has 13 residues. Germline CDR1 and CDR2: SGHTA and FQGTGA. V dropped 5 bases and J dropped 1 base, with 8 bases sitting between them.

The sample holds one count of this clone. This chain uses TRBV7-2 with TRBJ2-1, with D possibly being TRBD2 (5 bases). Per germline, CDR1 SGHTA and CDR2 FQGNSA. The CDR3 totals 15 residues. Trimming shortened V by 9 bases and J by 0 bases, and 15 bases separated the two germline ends. The DNA for the CDR3 is TGTGCCAGTAGATCCGTAGGGAGCTCCTACAATGAGCAGTTCTTC. It codes for CASRSVGSSYNEQFF.

This chain links TRBV6-6 with TRBJ2-7; TRBD1 agrees at 9 bases. The V gene end was trimmed by 5 bases and the J gene end by 0 bases; junction bases not matched to a gene: 8. CDR3 length: 16 residues. CDR1 is MNHNY, CDR2 SVGAGI, per germline (reference sequence). CDR3 in DNA: TGTGCCAGCAGTAATACCCCGGGACAGGGCTCCTACGAGCAGTACTTC. Amino acids: CASSNTPGQGSYEQYF.

The chain has TRBV7-8 and TRBJ2-1; no clear D. The germline CDR1 and CDR2 sequences are SGHVS and FQNEAQ. The CDR3 loop spans 14 amino acids. Deletions cut 3 bases from V and 5 bases from J, with 11 bases between. CDR3 nucleotides: TGTGCCAGCAGCTTGCTTATAGCTCACAATGAGCAGTTCTTC. Its protein product is CASSLLIAHNEQFF.

The rearrangement uses TRBV5-8 and TRBJ1-5; the D is unclear. Germline CDR1 is SGHTS and CDR2 is YDEGEE. The CDR3 sequence is 15 residues long. V lost 0 bases, J lost 0 bases, and 7 bases lay in between. In nucleotides, the CDR3 is TGTGCCAGCAGCTTGGCCGGAAATAGCAATCAGCCCCAGCATTTT. Amino acids: CASSLAGNSNQPQHF.

The chain has TRBV28 and TRBJ1-2; D may be TRBD1 (5 bases). The ends were cut back, 4 bases at V and 5 bases at J, with 14 bases in the middle. Germline V gives CDR1 MDHEN, CDR2 SYDVKM. CDR3 length equals 14 residues. In DNA, the CDR3 is TGTGCCAGCAGTTCCGTGGACACAACTTATGGCTACACCTTC. Amino acid sequence: CASSSVDTTYGYTF.

This clone was counted between two and nine times. Other DNA variants within this sample encode the same CDR3. The genes are TRBV7-9 and TRBJ2-7; possible D gene TRBD2, 5 bases. The ends were cut back, 2 bases at V and 3 bases at J, with 5 bases in the middle. The CDR3 sequence is 12 residues long. CDR1 is SEHNR and CDR2 is FQNEAQ in the germline V gene (reference sequence). CDR3 DNA sequence: TGTGCCAGCAGCTTAAGCGGCTACGAGCAGTACTTC. This translates into CASSLSGYEQYF. Variable domain in full (rest from reference TRBV7-9 and TRBJ2-7): DTGVSQNPRHKITKRGQNVTFRCDPISEHNRLYWYRQTLGQGPEFLTYFQNEAQLEKSRLLSDRFSAERPKGSFSTLEIQRTEQGDSAMYLCASSLSGYEQYFGPGTRLTVT.